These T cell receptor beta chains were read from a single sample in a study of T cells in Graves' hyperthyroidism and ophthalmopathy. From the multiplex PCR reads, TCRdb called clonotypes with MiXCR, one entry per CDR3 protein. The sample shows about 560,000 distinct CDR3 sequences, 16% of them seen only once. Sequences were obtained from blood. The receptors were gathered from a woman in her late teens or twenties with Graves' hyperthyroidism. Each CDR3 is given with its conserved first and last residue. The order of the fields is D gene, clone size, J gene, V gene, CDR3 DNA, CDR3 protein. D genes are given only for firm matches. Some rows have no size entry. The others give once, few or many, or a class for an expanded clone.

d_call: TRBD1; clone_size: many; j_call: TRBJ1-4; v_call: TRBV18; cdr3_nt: TGTGCCAGCTCACCACTTAAACAGGGGGACGGAAAACTGTTTTTT; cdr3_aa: CASSPLKQGDGKLFF
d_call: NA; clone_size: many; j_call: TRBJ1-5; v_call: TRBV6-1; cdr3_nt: TGTGCCAGCAGTGAGGCCCACATGGGACAGCCCCAGCATTTT; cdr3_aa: CASSEAHMGQPQHF
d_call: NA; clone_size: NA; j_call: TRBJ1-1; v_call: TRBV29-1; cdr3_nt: TGCAGCGGACGACTACAGGGCAGTGAAGCTTTCTTT; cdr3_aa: CSGRLQGSEAFF
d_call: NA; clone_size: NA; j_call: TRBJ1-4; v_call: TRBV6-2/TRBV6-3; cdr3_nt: TGTGCCAGCAGGCCCACAGATTTTGCAACTAATGAAAAACTGTTTTTT; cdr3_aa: CASRPTDFATNEKLFF
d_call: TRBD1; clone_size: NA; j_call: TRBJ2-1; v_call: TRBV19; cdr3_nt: TGTGCCAGCACGACTAACCGGGACAGGGACTACAATGAGCAGTTCTTC; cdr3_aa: CASTTNRDRDYNEQFF
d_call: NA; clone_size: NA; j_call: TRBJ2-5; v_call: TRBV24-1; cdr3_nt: TGTGCCACCAGTGATACCTACGAAGAGACCCAGTACTTC; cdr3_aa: CATSDTYEETQYF
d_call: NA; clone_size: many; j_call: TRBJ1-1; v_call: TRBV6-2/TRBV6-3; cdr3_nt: TGTGCCAGCAGTTACTTACCGGACGTTACTGAAGCTTTCTTT; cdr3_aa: CASSYLPDVTEAFF
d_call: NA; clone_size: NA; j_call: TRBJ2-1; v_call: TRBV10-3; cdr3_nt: TGTGCCATCAGTGGGGACCCTTCGGGGAGTGTCTACAATGAGCAGTTCTTC; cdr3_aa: CAISGDPSGSVYNEQFF
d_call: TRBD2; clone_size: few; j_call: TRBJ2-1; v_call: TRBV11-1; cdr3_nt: TGTGCCAGCAGCGGGGGACTCGGAGCGGGGGATGAGCAGTTCTTC; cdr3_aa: CASSGGLGAGDEQFF
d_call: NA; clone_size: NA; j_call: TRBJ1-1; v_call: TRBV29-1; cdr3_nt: TGCAGCGTTGGTGGGGCTGAAGCTTTCTTT; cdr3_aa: CSVGGAEAFF
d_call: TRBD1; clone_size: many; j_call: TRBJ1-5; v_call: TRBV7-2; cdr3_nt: TGTGCCAGCAGCTTACTCCCGGGACAGACCAATCAGCCCCAGCATTTT; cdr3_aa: CASSLLPGQTNQPQHF
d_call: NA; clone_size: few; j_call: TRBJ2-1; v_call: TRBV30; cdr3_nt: TGTGCCTGGAGTTACAGCTCCTACAATGAGCAGTTCTTC; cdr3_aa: CAWSYSSYNEQFF
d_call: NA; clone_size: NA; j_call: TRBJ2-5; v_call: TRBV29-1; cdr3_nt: TGCAGCGCCGGGGTCACCATGGAGACCCAGTACTTC; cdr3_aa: CSAGVTMETQYF
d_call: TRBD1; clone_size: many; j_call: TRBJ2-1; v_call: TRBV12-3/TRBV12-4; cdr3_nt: TGTGCCAGCCACTCGGGACAGGGGATATACAATGAGCAGTTCTTC; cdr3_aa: CASHSGQGIYNEQFF
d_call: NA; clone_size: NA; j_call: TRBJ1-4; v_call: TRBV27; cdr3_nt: TGTGCCAGCAGTGAGCAAGGGGGGCTACTTGAAAAACTGTTTTTT; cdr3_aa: CASSEQGGLLEKLFF
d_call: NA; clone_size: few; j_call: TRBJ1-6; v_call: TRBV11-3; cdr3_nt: TGTGCCAGCAGCTTAATAGGGAGAAGTAATTCACCCCTCCACTTT; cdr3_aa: CASSLIGRSNSPLHF
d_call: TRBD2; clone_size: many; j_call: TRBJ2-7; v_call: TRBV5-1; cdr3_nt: TGCGCCAGCAGCTTCCCGACTAGCGGGGGTACCACCTACGAGCAGTACTTC; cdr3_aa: CASSFPTSGGTTYEQYF
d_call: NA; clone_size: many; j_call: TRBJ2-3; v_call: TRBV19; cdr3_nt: TGTGCCAGTACCACTACAGCTTCCACAGATACGCAGTATTTT; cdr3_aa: CASTTTASTDTQYF
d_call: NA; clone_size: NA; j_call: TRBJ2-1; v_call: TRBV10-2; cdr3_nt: TGCGCCAGCAGTGGACTAGATTTCGTCGATGAGCAGTTCTTC; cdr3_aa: CASSGLDFVDEQFF
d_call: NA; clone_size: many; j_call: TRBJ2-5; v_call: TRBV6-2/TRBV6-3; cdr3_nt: TGTGCCAGTTCTTCCGGGACGGAACAAGAGACCCAGTACTTC; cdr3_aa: CASSSGTEQETQYF
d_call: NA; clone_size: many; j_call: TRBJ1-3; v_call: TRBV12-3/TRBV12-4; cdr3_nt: TGTGCCAGCAGGGGAACTGGAAACACCATATATTTT; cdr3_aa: CASRGTGNTIYF
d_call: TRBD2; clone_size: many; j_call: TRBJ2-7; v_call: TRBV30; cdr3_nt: TGTGCCTGGAGCCGACTAGCGGGAGGGAGCGAGCAGTACTTC; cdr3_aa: CAWSRLAGGSEQYF
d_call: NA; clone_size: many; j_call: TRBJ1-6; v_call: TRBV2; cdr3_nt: TGTGCCAGCAGTGGACCCGGAAAGGGGGGGAATTCACCCCTCCACTTT; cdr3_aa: CASSGPGKGGNSPLHF
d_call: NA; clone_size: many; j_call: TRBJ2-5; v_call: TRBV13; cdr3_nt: TGTGCCAGCACCCCCTCCCCGACCCAAGAGACCCAGTACTTC; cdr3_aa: CASTPSPTQETQYF
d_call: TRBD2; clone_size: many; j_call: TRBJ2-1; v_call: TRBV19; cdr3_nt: TGTGCCAGTAGTATCCGCGGGGGGGCCTACAATGAGCAGTTCTTC; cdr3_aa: CASSIRGGAYNEQFF
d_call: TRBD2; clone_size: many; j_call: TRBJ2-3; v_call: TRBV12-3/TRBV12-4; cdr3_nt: TGTGCCAGCAGTTTCCCACCCGGACTAGCCACAGATACGCAGTATTTT; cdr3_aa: CASSFPPGLATDTQYF
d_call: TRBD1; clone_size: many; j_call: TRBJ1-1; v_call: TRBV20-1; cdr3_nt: TGCAGTGCCAACAAACAGGGGTACACTGAAGCTTTCTTT; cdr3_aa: CSANKQGYTEAFF
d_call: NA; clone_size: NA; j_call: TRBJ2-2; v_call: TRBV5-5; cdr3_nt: TGTGCCAGCAGGACCTACACCGGGGAGCTGTTTTTT; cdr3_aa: CASRTYTGELFF
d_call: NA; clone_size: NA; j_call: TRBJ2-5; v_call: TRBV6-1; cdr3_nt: TGTGCCAGCAGTCGGGGATATGCGGAGACCCAGTACTTC; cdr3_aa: CASSRGYAETQYF
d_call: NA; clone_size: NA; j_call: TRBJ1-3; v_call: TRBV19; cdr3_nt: TGTGCCAGTAGTATTGCTGGGGCACTCTCTGGAAACACCATATATTTT; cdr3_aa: CASSIAGALSGNTIYF
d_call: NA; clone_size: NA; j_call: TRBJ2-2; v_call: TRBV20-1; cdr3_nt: TGCAGTGCAGGGGGGACAGACATGAACACCGGGGAGCTGTTTTTT; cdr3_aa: CSAGGTDMNTGELFF
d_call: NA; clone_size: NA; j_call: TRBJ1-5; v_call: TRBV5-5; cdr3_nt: TGTGCCAGCAGCCGGTGGGGGGGTAGCAATCAGCCCCAGCATTTT; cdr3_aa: CASSRWGGSNQPQHF
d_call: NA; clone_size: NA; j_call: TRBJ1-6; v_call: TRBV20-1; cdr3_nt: TGCAGTGCTAGGATGCCAGGGTTTAGTTCACCCCTCCACTTT; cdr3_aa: CSARMPGFSSPLHF
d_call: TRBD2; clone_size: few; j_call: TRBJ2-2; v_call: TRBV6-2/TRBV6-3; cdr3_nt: TGTGCCAGCAGTTACTCGGGACTAGCGGCCGGGGAGCTGTTTTTT; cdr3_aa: CASSYSGLAAGELFF
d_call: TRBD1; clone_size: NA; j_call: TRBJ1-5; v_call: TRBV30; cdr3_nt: TGTGCCTGGAGTGTAAGACAGGGAATAGGTCAGCCCCAGCATTTT; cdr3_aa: CAWSVRQGIGQPQHF
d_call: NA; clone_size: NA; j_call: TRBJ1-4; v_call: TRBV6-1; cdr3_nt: TGTGCCAGCAGTGATGCGGTGACTAATGAAAAACTGTTTTTT; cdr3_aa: CASSDAVTNEKLFF
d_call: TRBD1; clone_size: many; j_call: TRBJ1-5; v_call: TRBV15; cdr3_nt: TGTGCCACCAGCAGAGATCCAACAGGGGGTCAGCCCCAGCATTTT; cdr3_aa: CATSRDPTGGQPQHF
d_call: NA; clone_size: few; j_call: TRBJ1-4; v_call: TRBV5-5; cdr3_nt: TGTGCCAGCAGCTTAACCCCGACAGACGAAAAACTGTTTTTT; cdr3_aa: CASSLTPTDEKLFF
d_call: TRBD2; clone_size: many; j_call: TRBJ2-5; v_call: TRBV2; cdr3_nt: TGTGCCAGCATGAGCATAATCGTAGCGGGAGGGGAGACCCAGTACTTC; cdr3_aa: CASMSIIVAGGETQYF
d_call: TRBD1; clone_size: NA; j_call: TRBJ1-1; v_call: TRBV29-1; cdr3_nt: TGCAGCGTCAGAACAGGGGTCCCTGAAGCTTTCTTT; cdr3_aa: CSVRTGVPEAFF
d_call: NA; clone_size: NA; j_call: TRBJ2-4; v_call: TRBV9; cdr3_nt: TGTGCCAGCAGCGTGGATGTACTAGCCAAAAACATTCAGTACTTC; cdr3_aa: CASSVDVLAKNIQYF
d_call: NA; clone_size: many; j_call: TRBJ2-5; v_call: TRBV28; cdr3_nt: TGTGCCAGCAGTCCCATTAGTCCCTTAGAAGAGACCCAGTACTTC; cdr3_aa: CASSPISPLEETQYF
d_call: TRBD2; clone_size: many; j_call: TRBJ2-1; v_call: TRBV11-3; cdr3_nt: TGTGCCAGCAGCTTTACTAGCGGGGGTAATGAGCAGTTCTTC; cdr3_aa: CASSFTSGGNEQFF
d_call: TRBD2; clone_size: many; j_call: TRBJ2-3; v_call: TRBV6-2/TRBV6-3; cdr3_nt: TGTGCCAGCAGCGGGACTAGCGGGAGACCCAGCACAGATACGCAGTATTTT; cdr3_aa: CASSGTSGRPSTDTQYF
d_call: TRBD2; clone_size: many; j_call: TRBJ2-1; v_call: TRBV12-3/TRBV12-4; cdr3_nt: TGTGCCAGCAGTCCCCTAGCGGGGGGGCCTGGTGAGCAGTTCTTC; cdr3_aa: CASSPLAGGPGEQFF